A single sample gave rise to the 8 T cell receptor beta chains below, sequenced in a study of T cells in Graves' hyperthyroidism and ophthalmopathy. TCR beta CDR3 regions were amplified from RNA transcripts. TCR CDR3 underwent first-round RT-PCR with the HTBI primer set. TCRdb re-called the multiplex PCR reads with MiXCR, one entry per CDR3 protein. The table includes under 350,000 distinct CDR3 sequences, under 25% detected once. Sequenced input: blood. The receptors derive from a woman in her fifties or sixties with Graves' hyperthyroidism.

This clonotype was seen repeatedly, ten times or more. J is TRBJ2-7 and V is TRBV20-1; tentatively, D is TRBD2 (6 bases). Deletions cut 1 base from V and 6 bases from J, with 16 bases between. This CDR3 is 14 amino acids long. Germline assignment: CDR1 DFQATT and CDR2 SNEGSKA (reference sequence). The CDR3 is CSARGGGTSAEQYF. The CDR3 DNA is TGCAGTGCTAGAGGGGGCGGGACCTCCGCCGAGCAGTACTTC.

About this clonotype itself: A much larger clonotype is one base distant, so this may be a read error. The CDR3 bases are TGCGCCAGCAACTTGAACAGCCAGGGCACCTACGAGCAGTACTTC. This gives the protein CASNLNSQGTYEQYF. The V gene is TRBV5-1, the J gene TRBJ2-7; tentative D call: TRBD1 (5 bases). The CDR3 length is 15 residues. The V gene's germline CDR1 is SGHRS and CDR2 YFSETQ.

A few counts support this clonotype. This sequence joins TRBV4-2 and TRBJ2-3; TRBD2 matches at 8 bases. V lost 1 base, J lost 1 base, and 4 bases stayed unmatched. Germline values: CDR1 LGHNA, CDR2 YNFKEQ. The CDR3 has 16 amino acids. The CDR3 nucleotides read TGTGCCAGCAGCCAAGTAAGCGGGGGCCGCACAGATACGCAGTATTTT. Residues: CASSQVSGGRTDTQYF.

CDR3 coding DNA: TGTGCCAGCAGCCCCTCCCCCGGGTACAATGAGCAGTTCTTC. Translating it yields CASSPSPGYNEQFF. This sequence joins TRBV4-2 and TRBJ2-1; D ambiguous. This CDR3 contains 14 residues. V lost 4 bases to trimming and J lost 4 bases, with 11 bases between them. Germline V lookup: CDR1 LGHNA, CDR2 YNFKEQ.

This rearrangement joins TRBV12-3 or TRBV12-4 to TRBJ1-4; TRBD1 might be the D (5 bases). CDR3 length: 17 amino acids. V shed 4 bases and J shed 0 bases, with 15 bases lying between them. CDR3 nucleotides: TGTGCCAGCAGTTCCCCTAGGGGCAGTCCAACTAATGAAAAACTGTTTTTT. It is translated as CASSSPRGSPTNEKLFF.

The gene calls are TRBV2 and TRBJ2-1, with D perhaps TRBD1 (6 bases). CDR3 size: 16 residues. Germline V gene data show CDR1 as SNHLY and CDR2 as FYNNEI. V was trimmed by 5 bases and J by 0 bases, leaving 14 bases between them. CDR3 DNA sequence: TGTGCCAGCAGTCACTCTAAAGGGGGCTCCTACAATGAGCAGTTCTTC. Encoded protein: CASSHSKGGSYNEQFF.

This clonotype was counted a few times. V usage is TRBV7-9 and J usage is TRBJ1-5; 8 bases align to TRBD1. Per germline, CDR1 SEHNR and CDR2 FQNEAQ (reference sequence). The V and J ends lost 5 bases and 6 bases, in that order; junction bases with no gene match: 6. CDR3 length equals 14 residues. CDR3 DNA sequence: TGTGCCAGCAGCCAGGGGACAGGAGGTCAGCCCCAGCATTTT. It is translated as CASSQGTGGQPQHF.

This clonotype was picked up many times. V and J are TRBV6-1 and TRBJ1-6; no reliable D call. The CDR3 totals 14 residues. The germline CDR1 and CDR2 sequences are MNHNS and SASEGT. V was trimmed by 4 bases and J by 4 bases, leaving 8 bases between them. The CDR3: CASSVGQYNSPLHF. The CDR3 coding sequence is TGTGCCAGCAGTGTTGGGCAGTATAATTCACCCCTCCACTTT.